The clone carrying this T cell receptor (beta chain) occurred a few times. Its specificity is unknown. The sample comes from a study of blood T cells in healthy people across ages. In the study overall: Template switching caught about one barcoded beta molecule for each two T cells.

Overall study results and limits: The fall in TCR beta diversity per million T cells was roughly linear with age. Unsorted PBMC material precluded a definitive naive versus antigen-experienced comparison.

The second PCR ran about 6 to 12 cycles with a sample-barcoded 5' primer and J-beta primers. Each cDNA was tagged by a template-switch adaptor containing 12 random nucleotides. From the 5' RACE reads, TCRdb called clonotypes with MiXCR, one entry per CDR3 protein. Altogether about 1.8 million distinct CDR3 sequences are present, around half being singletons, with the ten largest covering over 2%. Trimming stripped 7 bases from V and 6 bases from J, with 7 bases between. The length of the CDR3 is 11 residues. From germline, CDR1 is SNHLY and CDR2 FYNNEI. Sequencing input: blood. This TCR was recovered from a woman in her thirties or forties in good health. The gene calls are TRBV2 and TRBJ2-1; D is unresolved. Here the CDR3 DNA reads TGTGCCAGCATAGGCGGCAATGAGCAGTTCTTC. The encoded protein is CASIGGNEQFF.